A selection of T cell receptor beta chains follows, all from one sample in a study of blood T cell repertoires in COVID-19. Sequencing used immunoSEQ multiplex PCR; TCRdb keeps in-frame clones, though not all of them. Counted here are 40,000 to 50,000 clones, roughly nine tenths occurring once; the ten biggest clones make up 6.2%. Sequences were obtained from peripheral blood. The receptors shown here come from a human donor in a cohort sampled during active COVID-19. The CDR3 runs from the conserved cysteine through the conserved F or W. Each record gives: D gene, V gene, clone size, J gene, CDR3 DNA, CDR3 protein. A D gene is named only where the DNA matches it firmly. The listing skips clone size in some rows; elsewhere it reads once, few, many or a size class.

d_call: TRBD2; v_call: TRBV7-6; clone_size: .; j_call: TRBJ2-7; cdr3_nt: TGTGCCAGCGGAGCGGGGGTTTACGAGCAGTACTTC; cdr3_aa: CASGAGVYEQYF
d_call: .; v_call: TRBV19; clone_size: .; j_call: TRBJ1-6; cdr3_nt: TGTGCCACCTCCGGGGGTTATAATTCACCCCTCCACTTT; cdr3_aa: CATSGGYNSPLHF
d_call: TRBD1; v_call: TRBV7-9; clone_size: .; j_call: TRBJ2-1; cdr3_nt: TGTGCCAGCAGCCCCGAGCCGGGACAGGGAGAGCGAGAGCAGTTCTTC; cdr3_aa: CASSPEPGQGEREQFF
d_call: .; v_call: TRBV18; clone_size: .; j_call: TRBJ2-1; cdr3_nt: TGTGCCAGCTCACAGGGGGTGGAAGTTGAGCAGTTCTTC; cdr3_aa: CASSQGVEVEQFF
d_call: TRBD1; v_call: TRBV30; clone_size: .; j_call: TRBJ1-1; cdr3_nt: TGTGCCTCATCGACAGGGTCGAACACTGAAGCTTTCTTT; cdr3_aa: CASSTGSNTEAFF
d_call: TRBD2; v_call: TRBV5-1; clone_size: .; j_call: TRBJ2-3; cdr3_nt: TGCGCCAGCAGCTTCCTAGCTAGCGGGGAGGCAGATACGCAGTATTTT; cdr3_aa: CASSFLASGEADTQYF
d_call: .; v_call: TRBV2; clone_size: few; j_call: TRBJ1-5; cdr3_nt: TGTGCCAGCAGCGGCGGGGGGCAGCCCCAGCATTTT; cdr3_aa: CASSGGGQPQHF
d_call: .; v_call: TRBV5-1; clone_size: .; j_call: TRBJ1-1; cdr3_nt: TGCGCCAGCAGCTTGGACGGGGTGAACACTGAAGCTTTCTTT; cdr3_aa: CASSLDGVNTEAFF
d_call: TRBD1; v_call: TRBV15; clone_size: .; j_call: TRBJ1-1; cdr3_nt: TGTGCCACCAGCAGACGACAGGGTATGGTGGGCACTGAAGCTTTCTTT; cdr3_aa: CATSRRQGMVGTEAFF
d_call: TRBD1; v_call: TRBV7-7; clone_size: .; j_call: TRBJ2-1; cdr3_nt: TGTGCCAGCAGCTTAAGCCGGGACAGGGACGATGAGCAGTTCTTC; cdr3_aa: CASSLSRDRDDEQFF
d_call: .; v_call: TRBV6-5; clone_size: .; j_call: TRBJ1-2; cdr3_nt: TGTGCCAGCAGGGGCACCAAGCCCGCACCCCATGACTACACCTTC; cdr3_aa: CASRGTKPAPHDYTF
d_call: TRBD1; v_call: TRBV2; clone_size: .; j_call: TRBJ1-1; cdr3_nt: TGTGCCAGCTCCAGACAGGGGATGAACACTGAAGCTTTCTTT; cdr3_aa: CASSRQGMNTEAFF
d_call: TRBD2; v_call: TRBV6-5; clone_size: .; j_call: TRBJ2-3; cdr3_nt: TGTGCCAGCAGTTACTCCGGGGGAGGGGATACGCAGTATTTT; cdr3_aa: CASSYSGGGDTQYF
d_call: TRBD1; v_call: TRBV9; clone_size: once; j_call: TRBJ2-1; cdr3_nt: TGTGCCAGCAGCGCGGCCGGGACAGCCTACAATGAGCAGTTCTTC; cdr3_aa: CASSAAGTAYNEQFF
d_call: TRBD1; v_call: TRBV29-1; clone_size: few; j_call: TRBJ2-3; cdr3_nt: TGCAGCGCCTCGACAGGGGGCACAGATACGCAGTATTTT; cdr3_aa: CSASTGGTDTQYF
d_call: TRBD2; v_call: TRBV7-9; clone_size: .; j_call: TRBJ2-1; cdr3_nt: TGTGCCAGCAGCCTGGGACTAGCGGGAGGGATATGGCCCTACAATGAGCAGTTCTTC; cdr3_aa: CASSLGLAGGIWPYNEQFF
d_call: .; v_call: TRBV5-8; clone_size: .; j_call: TRBJ1-3; cdr3_nt: TGTGCCAGCAGCCCCAGGGGTTTAGGTGGAAACACCATATATTTT; cdr3_aa: CASSPRGLGGNTIYF
d_call: .; v_call: TRBV7-8; clone_size: .; j_call: TRBJ1-3; cdr3_nt: TGTGCCAGCAGTATACTCTCTGGAAACACCATATATTTT; cdr3_aa: CASSILSGNTIYF
d_call: .; v_call: TRBV30; clone_size: .; j_call: TRBJ2-1; cdr3_nt: TGTGCCTGGAGCGCCCTAGCTTTTAGTGAGCAGTTCTTC; cdr3_aa: CAWSALAFSEQFF
d_call: .; v_call: TRBV6-5; clone_size: .; j_call: TRBJ1-2; cdr3_nt: TGTGCCAGCAGCCAACAGGACCTCGAAGGCTACACCTTC; cdr3_aa: CASSQQDLEGYTF
d_call: .; v_call: TRBV2; clone_size: .; j_call: TRBJ2-3; cdr3_nt: TGTGCCAGCAGCTTAAACACAGATACGCAGTATTTT; cdr3_aa: CASSLNTDTQYF
d_call: .; v_call: TRBV10-3; clone_size: .; j_call: TRBJ2-1; cdr3_nt: TGTGCCATCAGTGAGTCAGCGGTCTCCTACAATGAGCAGTTCTTC; cdr3_aa: CAISESAVSYNEQFF
d_call: TRBD2; v_call: TRBV3-1/TRBV3-2; clone_size: once; j_call: TRBJ2-3; cdr3_nt: TGTGCCAGCAGCCTAGGGACTACGGCAGATACGCAGTATTTT; cdr3_aa: CASSLGTTADTQYF
d_call: .; v_call: TRBV27; clone_size: .; j_call: TRBJ2-3; cdr3_nt: TGTGCCACCAACGGTTTGCAGGGAGATACGCAGTATTTT; cdr3_aa: CATNGLQGDTQYF
d_call: .; v_call: TRBV7-9; clone_size: .; j_call: TRBJ2-7; cdr3_nt: TGTGCCAGCAGCTTAAAACAGCTCTACGAGCAGTACTTC; cdr3_aa: CASSLKQLYEQYF
d_call: .; v_call: TRBV5-4; clone_size: .; j_call: TRBJ1-2; cdr3_nt: TGTGCCAGCAGCTTGGCCTCGGGGGTCTACTATGGCTACACCTTC; cdr3_aa: CASSLASGVYYGYTF
d_call: .; v_call: TRBV29-1; clone_size: .; j_call: TRBJ2-2; cdr3_nt: TGCAGCGTTGGTGACTCGACGAACACCGGGGAGCTGTTTTTT; cdr3_aa: CSVGDSTNTGELFF
d_call: .; v_call: TRBV7-9; clone_size: .; j_call: TRBJ2-7; cdr3_nt: TGTGCCAGCAACCCACAGGGTAGGGCCTACGAGCAGTACTTC; cdr3_aa: CASNPQGRAYEQYF
d_call: TRBD1; v_call: TRBV11-2; clone_size: .; j_call: TRBJ1-6; cdr3_nt: TGTGCCAGCAGCCTCAGACAGGGAGGCTCACCCCTCCACTTT; cdr3_aa: CASSLRQGGSPLHF
d_call: .; v_call: TRBV12-5; clone_size: .; j_call: TRBJ2-3; cdr3_nt: TGTGCTAGTGGTGCGGACTATCCTAAGTATTTT; cdr3_aa: CASGADYPKYF
d_call: TRBD1; v_call: TRBV6-2/TRBV6-3; clone_size: .; j_call: TRBJ1-5; cdr3_nt: TGTGCCAGCAGTCGACGTAGGGGGCGCGGCAATCAGCCCCAGCATTTT; cdr3_aa: CASSRRRGRGNQPQHF
d_call: .; v_call: TRBV5-4; clone_size: .; j_call: TRBJ1-2; cdr3_nt: TGTGCCAGCAGCTTGGGGGTTGGGGGACTCGACTATGGCTACACCTTC; cdr3_aa: CASSLGVGGLDYGYTF
d_call: .; v_call: TRBV11-3; clone_size: once; j_call: TRBJ2-7; cdr3_nt: TGTGCCAGCAGCTTAGATCCCTACGGCTCCTACGAGCAGTACTTC; cdr3_aa: CASSLDPYGSYEQYF
d_call: .; v_call: TRBV6-6; clone_size: once; j_call: TRBJ2-2; cdr3_nt: TGTGCCAGCACGAGGGTGGGCGGGGAGCTGTTTTTT; cdr3_aa: CASTRVGGELFF
d_call: .; v_call: TRBV5-1; clone_size: .; j_call: TRBJ2-2; cdr3_nt: TGCGCCAGCAGCTTTATGGCAGGTGTCACCGGGGAGCTGTTTTTT; cdr3_aa: CASSFMAGVTGELFF
d_call: TRBD1; v_call: TRBV7-9; clone_size: .; j_call: TRBJ1-1; cdr3_nt: TGTGCCAGCAGCTCGACAGGGGGAGGAACTGAAGCTTTCTTT; cdr3_aa: CASSSTGGGTEAFF
d_call: .; v_call: TRBV19; clone_size: .; j_call: TRBJ2-2; cdr3_nt: TGTGCCAGTAGTGATCCAGGGGGGTACACCGGGGAGCTGTTTTTT; cdr3_aa: CASSDPGGYTGELFF
d_call: .; v_call: TRBV4-3; clone_size: .; j_call: TRBJ2-2; cdr3_nt: TGCGCCAGCAGCCGTTACACAGGCACCGGGGAGCTGTTTTTT; cdr3_aa: CASSRYTGTGELFF
d_call: .; v_call: TRBV9; clone_size: .; j_call: TRBJ2-1; cdr3_nt: TGTGCCAGCAGCGTCGGGGAAAGAAATGAGCAGTTCTTC; cdr3_aa: CASSVGERNEQFF
d_call: .; v_call: TRBV7-9; clone_size: .; j_call: TRBJ2-1; cdr3_nt: TGTGCCAGCAGCTTAGCGGTATTGGAGGGTAATGAGCAGTTCTTC; cdr3_aa: CASSLAVLEGNEQFF
d_call: .; v_call: TRBV11-2; clone_size: .; j_call: TRBJ2-1; cdr3_nt: TGTGCCAGCAGCTTATCAGGGATGTACAATGAGCAGTTCTTC; cdr3_aa: CASSLSGMYNEQFF
d_call: .; v_call: TRBV10-3; clone_size: once; j_call: TRBJ2-7; cdr3_nt: TGTGCCACCCTAACAGGGCCCTCCTACGAGCAGTACTTC; cdr3_aa: CATLTGPSYEQYF
d_call: .; v_call: TRBV4-1; clone_size: .; j_call: TRBJ2-3; cdr3_nt: TGCGCCAGCAGCCAAGGGGGACACCTTACGCAGTATTTT; cdr3_aa: CASSQGGHLTQYF
d_call: TRBD1; v_call: TRBV6-6; clone_size: .; j_call: TRBJ2-5; cdr3_nt: TGTGCCAGCAGTCAGACAGGGGGGGAGACCCAGTACTTC; cdr3_aa: CASSQTGGETQYF
d_call: TRBD1; v_call: TRBV5-1; clone_size: .; j_call: TRBJ2-2; cdr3_nt: TGCGCCAGCAGCTTCCTTTTACAGGGGGACACCGGGGAGCTGTTTTTT; cdr3_aa: CASSFLLQGDTGELFF
d_call: .; v_call: TRBV7-8; clone_size: .; j_call: TRBJ1-5; cdr3_nt: TGTGCCAGCAGCCCCTTGGGGGGTTTTAGCAATCAGCCCCAGCATTTT; cdr3_aa: CASSPLGGFSNQPQHF
d_call: TRBD1; v_call: TRBV27; clone_size: .; j_call: TRBJ1-2; cdr3_nt: TGTGCCAGCAGTTGGAGCACAGGGGGGTATGGCTACACCTTC; cdr3_aa: CASSWSTGGYGYTF
d_call: .; v_call: TRBV4-2; clone_size: .; j_call: TRBJ2-1; cdr3_nt: TGTGCCAGCAGCCATTTGGCGGGGGCTCTCCCTGAGCAGTTCTTC; cdr3_aa: CASSHLAGALPEQFF
d_call: TRBD1; v_call: TRBV6-5; clone_size: .; j_call: TRBJ1-1; cdr3_nt: TGTGCCAGCAGAAAGACAGGGATGAACACTGAAGCTTTCTTT; cdr3_aa: CASRKTGMNTEAFF
d_call: .; v_call: TRBV2; clone_size: .; j_call: TRBJ1-6; cdr3_nt: TGTGCCAGCGTACCAATCCTAAATTCACCCCTCCACTTT; cdr3_aa: CASVPILNSPLHF
d_call: .; v_call: TRBV6-5; clone_size: .; j_call: TRBJ1-2; cdr3_nt: TGTGCCAGCAGTTATATTCGGGGTCATGGCTACACCTTC; cdr3_aa: CASSYIRGHGYTF
d_call: .; v_call: TRBV5-6; clone_size: .; j_call: TRBJ2-7; cdr3_nt: TGTGCCAGCACTGTGGCGGGAATCAACTCCTACGAGCAGTACTTC; cdr3_aa: CASTVAGINSYEQYF